A selection of T cell receptor beta chains follows, all from one sample in a study of blood T cells in healthy people across ages. Via MiXCR, TCRdb re-called the 5' RACE reads, giving one row per CDR3 protein. The sample lists fewer than 1,000,000 distinct CDR3 sequences, under 45% occurring once. Sequenced sample: blood. Receptors were obtained from a man in his sixties in good health. Both conserved end residues are part of each CDR3. D genes are given only for firm matches. Some rows mark clone size as missing; the rest say once, few, many or name a class of expanded clone.

D gene: TRBD2; V gene: TRBV20-1; clone size: NA; J gene: TRBJ2-3; CDR3 protein: CSAGPPGLAGGRDTQYF; CDR3 DNA: TGCAGTGCTGGACCCCCGGGACTAGCGGGGGGGCGGGATACGCAGTATTTT
D gene: NA; V gene: TRBV29-1; clone size: many; J gene: TRBJ2-7; CDR3 protein: CSVADNSYEQYF; CDR3 DNA: TGCAGCGTTGCTGACAACTCCTACGAGCAGTACTTC
D gene: NA; V gene: TRBV4-3; clone size: few; J gene: TRBJ2-7; CDR3 protein: CASSQGIGESYEQYF; CDR3 DNA: TGCGCCAGCAGCCAAGGGATAGGCGAATCCTACGAGCAGTACTTC
D gene: NA; V gene: TRBV2; clone size: NA; J gene: TRBJ2-5; CDR3 protein: CASRGRLFQETQYF; CDR3 DNA: TGTGCCAGCAGGGGGAGACTCTTCCAAGAGACCCAGTACTTC
D gene: NA; V gene: TRBV12-3/TRBV12-4; clone size: few; J gene: TRBJ2-3; CDR3 protein: CASSSHRTSTDTQYF; CDR3 DNA: TGTGCCAGCAGCTCCCACCGGACTAGCACAGATACGCAGTATTTT
D gene: NA; V gene: TRBV5-1; clone size: few; J gene: TRBJ2-4; CDR3 protein: CASSLEGWQYF; CDR3 DNA: TGCGCCAGCAGCTTGGAGGGCTGGCAGTACTTC
D gene: NA; V gene: TRBV3-1; clone size: NA; J gene: TRBJ2-1; CDR3 protein: CASSQEGVAGEQFF; CDR3 DNA: TGTGCCAGCAGCCAAGAAGGAGTGGCGGGTGAGCAGTTCTTC
D gene: TRBD1; V gene: TRBV14; clone size: few; J gene: TRBJ1-2; CDR3 protein: CASSQDRGRGLHGYTF; CDR3 DNA: TGTGCCAGCAGCCAAGATAGGGGCAGGGGGCTCCATGGCTACACCTTC
D gene: NA; V gene: TRBV25-1; clone size: NA; J gene: TRBJ2-7; CDR3 protein: CASSASPGGTYEQYF; CDR3 DNA: TGTGCCAGCAGTGCCTCCCCAGGGGGGACCTACGAGCAGTACTTC
D gene: NA; V gene: TRBV7-3; clone size: NA; J gene: TRBJ2-3; CDR3 protein: CASSPGRTTDTQYF; CDR3 DNA: TGTGCCAGCAGCCCAGGACGGACCACAGATACGCAGTATTTT
D gene: NA; V gene: TRBV13; clone size: few; J gene: TRBJ2-7; CDR3 protein: CASSSSGPGYEQYF; CDR3 DNA: TGTGCCAGCAGCAGCTCAGGCCCAGGATACGAGCAGTACTTC
D gene: NA; V gene: TRBV12-3/TRBV12-4; clone size: many; J gene: TRBJ2-5; CDR3 protein: CASMVSGGGETQYF; CDR3 DNA: TGTGCCAGCATGGTTTCGGGGGGCGGGGAGACCCAGTACTTC
D gene: NA; V gene: TRBV11-2; clone size: once; J gene: TRBJ1-1; CDR3 protein: CASSLVRAREAFF; CDR3 DNA: TGTGCCAGCAGCTTAGTAAGAGCTAGGGAAGCTTTCTTT
D gene: TRBD2; V gene: TRBV12-3/TRBV12-4; clone size: NA; J gene: TRBJ2-3; CDR3 protein: CASSHTSGAYSTDTQYF; CDR3 DNA: TGTGCCAGCAGCCACACTAGCGGGGCATATAGCACAGATACGCAGTATTTT
D gene: NA; V gene: TRBV6-2/TRBV6-3; clone size: NA; J gene: TRBJ2-5; CDR3 protein: CASSPFGTSQETQYF; CDR3 DNA: TGTGCCAGCAGTCCTTTCGGGACATCTCAAGAGACCCAGTACTTC
D gene: NA; V gene: TRBV6-5; clone size: NA; J gene: TRBJ2-7; CDR3 protein: CASSSQTPLVYEQYF; CDR3 DNA: TGTGCCAGCAGTAGTCAAACCCCTCTAGTCTACGAGCAGTACTTC
D gene: NA; V gene: TRBV5-1; clone size: NA; J gene: TRBJ2-7; CDR3 protein: CASSVRDGSPYEQYF; CDR3 DNA: TGCGCCAGCAGCGTCCGGGACGGGAGCCCCTACGAGCAGTACTTC
D gene: TRBD2; V gene: TRBV5-1; clone size: NA; J gene: TRBJ2-5; CDR3 protein: CASRFGLGETQYF; CDR3 DNA: TGCGCCAGCAGGTTCGGACTAGGGGAGACCCAGTACTTC
D gene: TRBD2; V gene: TRBV10-3; clone size: NA; J gene: TRBJ2-7; CDR3 protein: CAISKTSGGRETRYF; CDR3 DNA: TGTGCCATCAGCAAAACTAGCGGGGGTAGAGAGACCCGGTACTTC
D gene: TRBD2; V gene: TRBV20-1; clone size: NA; J gene: TRBJ2-3; CDR3 protein: CSAPGSVAGGPYVETDTQYF; CDR3 DNA: TGCAGTGCCCCCGGTTCGGTAGCGGGGGGGCCATACGTTGAAACAGATACGCAGTATTTT
D gene: NA; V gene: TRBV5-1; clone size: NA; J gene: TRBJ2-1; CDR3 protein: CASSPQTGYEQFF; CDR3 DNA: TGCGCCAGCAGCCCCCAAACAGGGTATGAGCAGTTCTTC
D gene: NA; V gene: TRBV29-1; clone size: many; J gene: TRBJ2-7; CDR3 protein: CSVGQGGEQYF; CDR3 DNA: TGCAGCGTCGGTCAGGGAGGCGAGCAGTACTTC
D gene: NA; V gene: TRBV20-1; clone size: NA; J gene: TRBJ2-2; CDR3 protein: CSARAGTANTGELFF; CDR3 DNA: TGCAGTGCTAGGGCCGGGACGGCGAACACCGGGGAGCTGTTTTTT
D gene: NA; V gene: TRBV4-1; clone size: few; J gene: TRBJ2-7; CDR3 protein: CASSQDAYGYEQYF; CDR3 DNA: TGCGCCAGCAGCCAAGACGCCTACGGCTACGAGCAGTACTTC
D gene: TRBD1; V gene: TRBV7-2; clone size: NA; J gene: TRBJ2-7; CDR3 protein: CASSFAGTGAYEQYF; CDR3 DNA: TGTGCCAGCAGCTTTGCCGGGACAGGTGCCTACGAGCAGTACTTC
D gene: TRBD2; V gene: TRBV7-2; clone size: NA; J gene: TRBJ2-2; CDR3 protein: CASSSGLDSNTGELFF; CDR3 DNA: TGTGCCAGCAGCTCCGGACTAGACTCGAACACCGGGGAGCTGTTTTTT
D gene: TRBD1; V gene: TRBV2; clone size: NA; J gene: TRBJ2-7; CDR3 protein: CATGTGVPYEQYF; CDR3 DNA: TGTGCCACTGGGACAGGAGTCCCCTACGAGCAGTACTTC
D gene: NA; V gene: TRBV20-1; clone size: NA; J gene: TRBJ2-7; CDR3 protein: CSARRGYYYEQYF; CDR3 DNA: TGCAGTGCTAGGAGGGGGTACTACTACGAGCAGTACTTC
D gene: NA; V gene: TRBV20-1; clone size: few; J gene: TRBJ1-6; CDR3 protein: CSARDIVRAYNSPLHF; CDR3 DNA: TGCAGTGCTAGAGATATCGTGAGGGCTTATAATTCACCCCTCCACTTT
D gene: TRBD1; V gene: TRBV19; clone size: NA; J gene: TRBJ2-2; CDR3 protein: CASRRTGRTGELFF; CDR3 DNA: TGTGCCAGTAGGCGGACAGGGCGGACCGGGGAGCTGTTTTTT
D gene: NA; V gene: TRBV25-1; clone size: many; J gene: TRBJ2-7; CDR3 protein: CASSDKYWSEQYF; CDR3 DNA: TGTGCCAGCAGTGATAAGTACTGGAGCGAGCAGTACTTC
D gene: TRBD1; V gene: TRBV4-3; clone size: NA; J gene: TRBJ1-6; CDR3 protein: CASSQELLQGNNSPLHF; CDR3 DNA: TGCGCCAGCAGCCAAGAACTCCTACAGGGGAATAATTCACCCCTCCACTTT
D gene: NA; V gene: TRBV7-9; clone size: NA; J gene: TRBJ2-4; CDR3 protein: CASSPGTDLDNIQYF; CDR3 DNA: TGTGCCAGCAGCCCAGGGACGGACCTTGACAACATTCAGTACTTC
D gene: NA; V gene: TRBV7-2; clone size: NA; J gene: TRBJ1-2; CDR3 protein: CASSLAYRESYGYTF; CDR3 DNA: TGTGCCAGCAGCTTAGCGTACAGGGAGAGCTATGGCTACACCTTC
D gene: NA; V gene: TRBV27; clone size: NA; J gene: TRBJ1-4; CDR3 protein: CASSAKDGEKLFF; CDR3 DNA: TGTGCCAGCAGTGCCAAGGATGGGGAAAAACTGTTTTTT
D gene: TRBD2; V gene: TRBV29-1; clone size: NA; J gene: TRBJ2-1; CDR3 protein: CSVVPGTSGRETQFF; CDR3 DNA: TGCAGCGTTGTCCCGGGGACTAGCGGACGGGAGACCCAGTTCTTC
D gene: TRBD2; V gene: TRBV20-1; clone size: NA; J gene: TRBJ2-4; CDR3 protein: CSARSGTSGGKNIQYF; CDR3 DNA: TGCAGTGCTAGATCGGGGACTAGCGGGGGGAAAAACATTCAGTACTTC
D gene: TRBD2; V gene: TRBV30; clone size: NA; J gene: TRBJ2-3; CDR3 protein: CAWRPAGGTDTQYF; CDR3 DNA: TGTGCCTGGAGACCGGCCGGGGGGACAGATACGCAGTATTTT
D gene: NA; V gene: TRBV18; clone size: once; J gene: TRBJ1-6; CDR3 protein: CASSPGWKNSPLHF; CDR3 DNA: TGTGCCAGCTCACCAGGGTGGAAGAATTCACCCCTCCACTTT
D gene: NA; V gene: TRBV5-5; clone size: NA; J gene: TRBJ2-1; CDR3 protein: CASSPGAGNAYNEQFF; CDR3 DNA: TGTGCCAGCAGCCCGGGGGCCGGGAATGCCTACAATGAGCAGTTCTTC
D gene: NA; V gene: TRBV10-3; clone size: NA; J gene: TRBJ1-5; CDR3 protein: CAISGTASFNQPQHF; CDR3 DNA: TGTGCCATCAGTGGGACAGCATCTTTCAATCAGCCCCAGCATTTT
D gene: TRBD1; V gene: TRBV20-1; clone size: NA; J gene: TRBJ2-4; CDR3 protein: CSTSAGTGGNIQYF; CDR3 DNA: TGCAGTACTAGTGCTGGGACAGGGGGAAACATTCAGTACTTC
D gene: NA; V gene: TRBV6-1; clone size: NA; J gene: TRBJ2-7; CDR3 protein: CASIGTPSYEQYF; CDR3 DNA: TGTGCCTCGATCGGGACACCCTCCTACGAGCAGTACTTC
D gene: NA; V gene: TRBV12-3/TRBV12-4; clone size: NA; J gene: TRBJ2-1; CDR3 protein: CASSPQSSSYNEQFF; CDR3 DNA: TGTGCCAGCAGCCCCCAGTCTTCCTCCTACAATGAGCAGTTCTTC
D gene: TRBD1; V gene: TRBV5-1; clone size: few; J gene: TRBJ2-7; CDR3 protein: CASSSWTGDRIEQYF; CDR3 DNA: TGCGCCAGCAGCTCCTGGACAGGGGATCGCATCGAGCAGTACTTC
D gene: NA; V gene: TRBV5-4; clone size: NA; J gene: TRBJ1-2; CDR3 protein: CASSPVGDLYGYTF; CDR3 DNA: TGTGCCAGCAGCCCCGTCGGGGACCTCTATGGCTACACCTTC
D gene: NA; V gene: TRBV4-3; clone size: few; J gene: TRBJ2-7; CDR3 protein: CASSQERTKYYEQYF; CDR3 DNA: TGCGCCAGCAGCCAAGAAAGGACAAAGTACTACGAGCAGTACTTC
D gene: TRBD1; V gene: TRBV7-2; clone size: few; J gene: TRBJ2-7; CDR3 protein: CASSSRFGTGGNEQYF; CDR3 DNA: TGTGCCAGCAGCTCACGTTTCGGGACAGGGGGTAACGAGCAGTACTTC
D gene: TRBD1; V gene: TRBV29-1; clone size: few; J gene: TRBJ2-3; CDR3 protein: CSGSGQGTDTQYF; CDR3 DNA: TGCAGCGGATCGGGACAGGGGACAGATACGCAGTATTTT
D gene: NA; V gene: TRBV12-3/TRBV12-4; clone size: NA; J gene: TRBJ2-7; CDR3 protein: CASARDLYYEQYF; CDR3 DNA: TGTGCCAGCGCACGGGACCTATACTACGAGCAGTACTTC
D gene: NA; V gene: TRBV10-3; clone size: NA; J gene: TRBJ2-6; CDR3 protein: CAISEEVRDLVGANVLTF; CDR3 DNA: TGTGCCATCAGTGAGGAGGTTAGGGATCTAGTTGGGGCCAACGTCCTGACTTTC
D gene: TRBD1; V gene: TRBV12-3/TRBV12-4; clone size: NA; J gene: TRBJ1-1; CDR3 protein: CASSIRGTRAFF; CDR3 DNA: TGTGCCAGCAGCATCAGGGGGACGCGAGCTTTCTTT
D gene: NA; V gene: TRBV27; clone size: few; J gene: TRBJ2-1; CDR3 protein: CASSLLSGPLANEQFF; CDR3 DNA: TGTGCCAGCAGTTTATTGTCGGGGCCCCTGGCCAATGAGCAGTTCTTC
D gene: TRBD1; V gene: TRBV7-9; clone size: once; J gene: TRBJ1-1; CDR3 protein: CASSLPTGSENTEAFF; CDR3 DNA: TGTGCCAGCAGCTTACCGACAGGGTCGGAGAACACTGAAGCTTTCTTT
D gene: TRBD2; V gene: TRBV11-2; clone size: NA; J gene: TRBJ2-7; CDR3 protein: CASSLERAGGPYEQYF; CDR3 DNA: TGTGCCAGCAGCTTAGAGAGAGCGGGGGGCCCCTACGAGCAGTACTTC